This TCR beta chain was sequenced during a study of blood T cell repertoires in COVID-19 (dated by TCRdb to the early 2020s). Regarding the research as a whole: Samples covering the acute and convalescent phases of COVID-19 were provided by collaborators in the United States, Italy and Spain. A de-identified subject ID, COVID-19 status, age in years and sex were almost always included in the sample metadata. Deeply sampled blood TCRbeta repertoires from subjects exposed to, actively infected with, or recovered from COVID-19 were included in the dataset. Where available, HLA class I and class II types were obtained from metadata supplied by the sample provider rather than from assay-based typing. The samples were drawn from two sources: the first 160 participants of the ongoing ImmuneRACE study, and fewer than 1,500 subjects contributed by 6 global collaborators. The repertoires were made available in a free public database intended to serve as a resource for research on the immune response to SARS-CoV-2. The prospective study material was composed of cDNA or gDNA derived from T cells, B-cell-depleted T cells, or PBMCs.

General findings and caveats noted by the study authors: How much clinical and demographic metadata was included differed by source and by participant, and the metadata was provided uncurated.

Collaborating institutions collected whole blood in K2EDTA tubes following their own protocols. Collaborator samples were shipped for TCRbeta analysis as frozen whole blood, isolated PBMCs, or DNA extracted from either sample type. Notes on this clone: Its antigen is still unknown. Base qualities are not provided; no much larger clone lies one nucleotide away.

From cysteine to phenylalanine, the CDR3 is 15 amino acids long. Left in the record is the CDR3 DNA by itself, 45 bases read in frame from the first base. The CDR1 and CDR2 encoded by the germline V gene are LGHNA and YSLEER. The trim is 0 bases for V and 1 base for J, with a gap of 9 bases between the germline ends. The immunoSEQ Assay, a bias-controlled multiplex PCR, was used to amplify TCRbeta CDR3 regions from genomic DNA. As for the authors' bioinformatics: The number of nucleated cells in each sample was estimated by amplification of reference gene primers within the assay. To quantify the absolute abundance of each unique TCRbeta CDR3 rearrangement, sequence reads were collapsed and filtered. Productive Simpson clonality was computed per sample as the square root of Simpson's diversity index over productive rearrangements. Here the immuneACCESS table is served through TCRdb, limited to in-frame sequences with V and J called. Missing clones are a known gap in these copies; in checked studies unresolved V genes cover under half, and the rest lacks a known reason. V and J calls and clone size are those listed in that table; D and trimming were worked out from the DNA. The sample yields about 240,000 clones; approximately 86% were counted once. Around 7.3% of the sample goes to the ten largest clones.

Material for sequencing was peripheral blood. This receptor was obtained from a woman in her seventies with active or convalescent COVID-19. The chain is made from TRBV4-3 and TRBJ1-1; the D gene cannot be resolved reliably. The CDR3 amino acid sequence is: CASSQDPGGNTEAFF. The DNA sequence reads TGCGCCAGCAGCCAAGACCCGGGAGGGAACACTGAAGCTTTCTTT.